One T cell receptor (beta chain) is described in this entry. Its antigen is unidentified. This specimen comes from a study of long-term antiretroviral therapy in people with HIV. Study-wide points: Pre-ART-expanded clones dominated the repertoire at all time points. Narrower CDR3 length ranges marked HIV repertoires relative to controls.

Survey-level immunoSEQ v3.0 assays were run. TCRdb keeps only in-frame clones here, not all; method: immunoSEQ multiplex PCR. The data show approximately 15,000 clones, with more than 70% seen just once and 4.5% held by the top ten. All participants with HIV were treated in the United States. Specimens held about 0.9-11 million cryopreserved PBMC prior to DNA extraction. CDR1 is MNHEY, CDR2 SMNVEV, per germline (reference sequence). The length of the CDR3 is 14 residues. V shed 6 bases, J shed 3 bases, and the junction held 6 bases outside the gene matches. The rearrangement links TRBV27 to TRBJ2-7, with TRBD2 matching 9 bases. The sequences come from unsorted PBMCs, collected 0.1 years before starting antiretroviral therapy. The receptor comes from a man aged 18 to 29 with HIV. The CDR3 DNA reads as TGTGCCAGCAGCCGGACTAGCGAGCACTACGAGCAGTACTTC. Protein sequence: CASSRTSEHYEQYF.